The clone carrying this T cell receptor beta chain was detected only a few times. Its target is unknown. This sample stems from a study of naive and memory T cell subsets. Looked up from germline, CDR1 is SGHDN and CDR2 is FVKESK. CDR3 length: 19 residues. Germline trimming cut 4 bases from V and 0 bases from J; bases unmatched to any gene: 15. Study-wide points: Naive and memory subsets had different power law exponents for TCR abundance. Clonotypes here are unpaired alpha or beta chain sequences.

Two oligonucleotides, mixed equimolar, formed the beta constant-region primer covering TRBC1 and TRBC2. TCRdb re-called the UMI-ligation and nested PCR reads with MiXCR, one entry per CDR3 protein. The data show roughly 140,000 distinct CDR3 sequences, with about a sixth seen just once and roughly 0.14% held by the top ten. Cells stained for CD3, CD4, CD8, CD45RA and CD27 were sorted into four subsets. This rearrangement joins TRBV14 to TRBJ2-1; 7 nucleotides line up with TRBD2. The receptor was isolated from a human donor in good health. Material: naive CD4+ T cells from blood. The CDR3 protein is CASSPRGSGNPSSYNEQFF. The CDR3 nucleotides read TGTGCCAGCAGCCCCCGGGGCAGCGGGAATCCCAGCTCCTACAATGAGCAGTTCTTC.